This T cell receptor (beta chain) was documented in a study of identifying expanded T cells in peripheral blood. Study outcomes and limitations: Variance in clone template counts between approximately two-week samples significantly increased with total template count across all healthy donors.

The CDR3 loop spans 18 amino acids. The trim removed 6 bases at V and 0 bases at J, leaving 14 bases unmatched. The germline gives CDR1 LNHNV, CDR2 YYDKDF (reference sequence). Worth noting for this clone: The antigen is unknown.

Sequencing used immunoSEQ multiplex PCR; TCRdb keeps in-frame clones, though not all of them. This repertoire shows 120,000 or so clones, roughly 84% found once; its top ten account for 3.3%. Sequencing used blood. The receptor's source is a person aged 18-70 years in good health. The J gene is TRBJ1-1, the V gene TRBV15, with TRBD1 matching over 9 bases. For the CDR3, the DNA is TGTGCCACCAGTACCGGGACAGGGCCGGTGAGGGTGAACACTGAAGCTTTCTTT. Translation: CATSTGTGPVRVNTEAFF.